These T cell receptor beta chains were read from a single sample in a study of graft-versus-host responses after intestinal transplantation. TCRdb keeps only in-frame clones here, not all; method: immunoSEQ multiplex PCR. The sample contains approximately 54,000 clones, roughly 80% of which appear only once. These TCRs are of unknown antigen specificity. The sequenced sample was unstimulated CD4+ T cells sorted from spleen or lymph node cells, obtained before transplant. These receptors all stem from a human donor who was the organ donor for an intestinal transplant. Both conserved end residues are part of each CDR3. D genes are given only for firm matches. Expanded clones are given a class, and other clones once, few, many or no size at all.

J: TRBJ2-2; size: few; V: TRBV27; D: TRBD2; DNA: TGTGCCAGCAGTTTAGCGGGGGGGCCCACCGGGGAGCTGTTTTTT; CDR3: CASSLAGGPTGELFF
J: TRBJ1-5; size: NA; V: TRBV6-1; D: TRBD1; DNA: TGTGCCAGCACCCGGGACAGGGGACAGCCCCAGCATTTT; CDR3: CASTRDRGQPQHF
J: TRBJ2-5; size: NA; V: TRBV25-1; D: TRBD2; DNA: TGTGCCAGCAGTGAAGAGAGACTAGCGGACGGGGAGACCCAGTACTTC; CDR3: CASSEERLADGETQYF
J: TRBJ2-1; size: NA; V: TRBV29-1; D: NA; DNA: TGCAGCGCCCAAGGTAGCGGCTACAATGAGCAGTTCTTC; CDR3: CSAQGSGYNEQFF
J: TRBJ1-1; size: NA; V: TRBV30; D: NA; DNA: TGTGCCTGGAGGAGGGGGGCCTCTAACACTGAAGCTTTCTTT; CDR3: CAWRRGASNTEAFF
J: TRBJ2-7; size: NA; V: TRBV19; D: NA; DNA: TGTGCCAGTAGTATAGCGAACAGGGTGACCCCCTACGAGCAGTACTTC; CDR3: CASSIANRVTPYEQYF
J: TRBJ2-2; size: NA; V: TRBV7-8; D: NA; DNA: TGTGCCAGCAGCCCCCGGGGATCCGGGGAGCTGTTTTTT; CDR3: CASSPRGSGELFF
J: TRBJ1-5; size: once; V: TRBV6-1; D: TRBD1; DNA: TGTGCCAGCAGTGAACCGGACAGGGTCCTTCTAAACTTGCATAGCAATCAGCCCCAGCATTTT; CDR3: CASSEPDRVLLNLHSNQPQHF
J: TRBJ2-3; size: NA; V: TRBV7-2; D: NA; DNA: TGTGCCAGCAGCCTCGCGGGGCGCCCAGATACGCAGTATTTT; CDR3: CASSLAGRPDTQYF
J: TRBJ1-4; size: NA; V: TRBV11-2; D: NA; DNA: TGTGCCAGCAGTGCTTTATCCGGGGTTGTCGGAGAAAAACTGTTTTTT; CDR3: CASSALSGVVGEKLFF
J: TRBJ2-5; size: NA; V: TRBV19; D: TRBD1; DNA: TGTGCCAGTACAGTGAGGACAGGGTCAGGCGAGACCCAGTACTTC; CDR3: CASTVRTGSGETQYF
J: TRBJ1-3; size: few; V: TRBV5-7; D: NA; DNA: TGTGCCAGCAGCTTGCTATCTGAGGGACAACGGCCTGGAAACACCATATATTTT; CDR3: CASSLLSEGQRPGNTIYF
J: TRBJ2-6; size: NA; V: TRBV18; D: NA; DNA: TGTGCCAGCTCCCCCTTACAATCGGGGACCGGGGCCAACGTCCTGACTTTC; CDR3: CASSPLQSGTGANVLTF
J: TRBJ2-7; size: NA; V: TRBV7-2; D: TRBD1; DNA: TGTGCCAGTGCTCGACAGGGATACTACGAGCAGTACTTC; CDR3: CASARQGYYEQYF
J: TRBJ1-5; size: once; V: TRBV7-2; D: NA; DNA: TGTGCCAGCAGCTTTGACATTCAGCCCCAGCATTTT; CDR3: CASSFDIQPQHF
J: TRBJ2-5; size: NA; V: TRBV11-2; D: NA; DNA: TGTGCCAGCAGCCCGCCCGAGGAAATAGGCAGGGAGACCCAGTACTTC; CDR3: CASSPPEEIGRETQYF
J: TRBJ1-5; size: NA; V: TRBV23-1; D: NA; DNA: TGCGCCAGCAGTCAATCACAGGGCAATCAGCCCCAGCATTTT; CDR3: CASSQSQGNQPQHF
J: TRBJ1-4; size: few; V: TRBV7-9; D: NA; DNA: TGTGCCAGCAGCGGGGGGCGGGCAACTAATGAAAAACTGTTTTTT; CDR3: CASSGGRATNEKLFF
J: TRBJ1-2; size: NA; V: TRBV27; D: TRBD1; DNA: TGTGCCAGCGGAATTTACAGGGGTGGCGGCTACACCTTC; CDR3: CASGIYRGGGYTF
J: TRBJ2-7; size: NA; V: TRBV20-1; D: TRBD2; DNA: TGCAGTGCTACCCGGGAGGAGGAGCAGTACTTC; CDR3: CSATREEEQYF
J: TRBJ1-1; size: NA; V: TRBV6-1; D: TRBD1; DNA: TGTGCCAGCAGGAAACATAATCAGGGGGCGACTGAAGCTTTCTTT; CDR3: CASRKHNQGATEAFF
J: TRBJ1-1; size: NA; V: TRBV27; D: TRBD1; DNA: TGTGCCAGCAGTATAAAGACAGGGGGAGGCACTGAAGCTTTCTTT; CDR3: CASSIKTGGGTEAFF
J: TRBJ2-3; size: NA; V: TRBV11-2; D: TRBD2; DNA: TGTGCCAGCAGCCCCAGGGGACTAGCGGGCCTGACAGATACGCAGTATTTT; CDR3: CASSPRGLAGLTDTQYF
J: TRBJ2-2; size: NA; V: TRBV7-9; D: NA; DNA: TGCGCCAGCAGCTTAACTAGCAACACCGGGGAGCTGTTTTTT; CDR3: CASSLTSNTGELFF
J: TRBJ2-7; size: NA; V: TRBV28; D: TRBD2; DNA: TGTGCCAGCAGGTTCGTCGGAATAGCGGGAGGGCTGGCCTACGAGCAGTACTTC; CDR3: CASRFVGIAGGLAYEQYF
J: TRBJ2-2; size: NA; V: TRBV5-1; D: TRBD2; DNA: TGCGCCAGCAGCTTAGCGGGAGGGAGGACCGGGGAGCTGTTTTTT; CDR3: CASSLAGGRTGELFF
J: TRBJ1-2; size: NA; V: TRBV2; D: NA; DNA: TGTGCCAGCAGTGAACGGGGGAAGGGATATGGCTACACCTTC; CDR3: CASSERGKGYGYTF
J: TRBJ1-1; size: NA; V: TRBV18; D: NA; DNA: TGTGCCAGCTCACCCCAAAACACTGAAGCTTTCTTT; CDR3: CASSPQNTEAFF
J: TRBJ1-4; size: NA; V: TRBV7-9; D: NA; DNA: NA; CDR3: CASSFFGSGEKLFF
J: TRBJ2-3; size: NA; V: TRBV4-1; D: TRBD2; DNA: TGCGCCAGCAGCCAGGGACAAGCGGGGGGGTACACAGATACGCAGTATTTT; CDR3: CASSQGQAGGYTDTQYF
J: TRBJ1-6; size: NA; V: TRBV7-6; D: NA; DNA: TGTGCCAGCAGTCCTCTGGACGCGGATTCACCCCTCCACTTT; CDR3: CASSPLDADSPLHF
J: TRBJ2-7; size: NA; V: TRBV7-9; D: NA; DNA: TGTGCCAGCAGCTTAGCGGGGACCCTTAGTGAGCAGTACTTC; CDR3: CASSLAGTLSEQYF